The sequence of this T cell receptor (beta chain) was determined in a study of shared clonotypes between healthy human individuals. CD45RO-negative, CCR7-selected cells formed the naive CD8 fraction, which excluded terminally differentiated effector memory CD45RA+ cells. CDR1 and CDR2 (germline): SGHRS, YFSETQ. Trimming left V 0 bases short and J 2 bases short, with 9 bases between. This CDR3 spans 15 amino acids. Method: immunoSEQ multiplex PCR; TCRdb's copy keeps in-frame clones and lacks some. The sample carries some 740,000 clones, 80% to 95% recorded once. On this clone itself: The sample contains more than one DNA sequence encoding this CDR3.

The sequence was collected from a man between 25 and 39 years old in good health. The sample was naive CD8+ T cells sorted from blood. This rearrangement joins TRBV5-1 to TRBJ2-1; D might be TRBD2 (6 bases). The chain's CDR3 is CASSLEEGTYNEQFF. CDR3 nucleotide sequence: TGCGCCAGCAGCTTGGAGGAGGGAACCTACAATGAGCAGTTCTTC.